A single sample is the source of the 5 T cell receptor beta chains below, sequenced in a study of regulatory T cells in long-lasting Graves disease. As to time point: persistent/refractory GD, antithyroid drugs over 5 years with positive TRAb. Following extraction of RNA from PBMCs, that RNA was used to make the TCR library. Through Arm-PCR of CDR3 regions and iRepertoire HTBI primers, TCR beta libraries were built. TCRdb re-analysed the multiplex PCR reads in MiXCR, keeping a single row per CDR3 protein. Counted here are under 500,000 distinct CDR3 sequences, about a fifth occurring once; the ten biggest clones make up around 20%. This specimen was peripheral blood mononuclear cells (PBMCs), taken when the disease was refractory, from a patient treated with antithyroid drugs. The receptor source for this set is a female donor with Graves disease.

V usage is TRBV27 and J usage is TRBJ2-1; 11 nucleotides align to TRBD2. Looked up from germline, CDR1 is MNHEY and CDR2 is SMNVEV (reference sequence). The CDR3 extends over 16 amino acids. J was trimmed by 3 bases and V by 6 bases; bases with no gene match: 7. For the CDR3, the DNA is TGTGCCAGCAGACTAGGGACTAGCGGATACTACAATGAGCAGTTCTTC. Its protein is CASRLGTSGYYNEQFF.

This clonotype showed up many times. The V and J genes are TRBV6-1 and TRBJ1-2; 7 bases match TRBD1. CDR1 is MNHNS, CDR2 SASEGT, per germline. V was clipped by 5 bases and J by 7 bases; unmatched bases: 7. The CDR3 has 13 amino acids. CDR3 region: CASSPTGRFGYTF. The CDR3 nucleotides read TGTGCCAGCAGTCCGACAGGGCGATTTGGCTACACCTTC.

This clonotype has ten or more counts. V and J are TRBV11-2 and TRBJ2-5; D is ambiguous. In germline, CDR1 is SGHAT, CDR2 FQNNGV. The CDR3 has 17 amino acids. V was cut by 2 bases and J by 4 bases, with 20 bases left in between. For the CDR3, the DNA is TGTGCCAGCAGCTTATTGATAGCTCGCTCCTCTGGAGAGACCCAGTACTTC. This encodes CASSLLIARSSGETQYF.

The table lists this clonotype with many counts. This chain uses TRBV28 with TRBJ1-4, with D unresolved. V lost 4 bases to trimming and J lost 6 bases, with 12 bases between them. The CDR3 extends over 14 amino acids. The germline V gene has CDR1 MDHEN and CDR2 SYDVKM. The CDR3 loop reads CASSSGGLDEKLFF. The CDR3 bases are TGTGCCAGCAGTTCAGGAGGGCTTGATGAAAAACTGTTTTTT.

This clonotype was observed a few times. The V call is TRBV7-2, the J call TRBJ2-6; D unclear. Germline CDR1 reads SGHTA; CDR2 reads FQGNSA. The V and J ends lost 0 bases and 0 bases respectively, with 12 bases between them. This CDR3 has 18 residues. The CDR3: CASSLALTSSSGANVLTF. For the CDR3, the DNA is TGTGCCAGCAGCTTAGCACTCACATCGAGCTCTGGGGCCAACGTCCTGACTTTC.